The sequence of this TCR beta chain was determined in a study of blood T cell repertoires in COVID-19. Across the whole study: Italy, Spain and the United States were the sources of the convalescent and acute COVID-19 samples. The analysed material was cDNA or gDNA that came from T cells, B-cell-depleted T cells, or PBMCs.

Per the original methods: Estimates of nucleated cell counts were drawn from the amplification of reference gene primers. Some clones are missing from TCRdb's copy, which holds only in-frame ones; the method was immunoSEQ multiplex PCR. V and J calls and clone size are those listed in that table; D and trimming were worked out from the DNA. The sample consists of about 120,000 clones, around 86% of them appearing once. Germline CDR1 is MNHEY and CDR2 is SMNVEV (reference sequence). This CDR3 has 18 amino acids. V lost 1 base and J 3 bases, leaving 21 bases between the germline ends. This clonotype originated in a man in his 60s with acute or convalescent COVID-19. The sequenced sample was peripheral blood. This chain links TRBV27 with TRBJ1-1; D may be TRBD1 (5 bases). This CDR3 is CASSLLWRGRGGDTEAFF. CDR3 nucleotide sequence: TGTGCCAGCAGTTTATTGTGGAGGGGAAGGGGAGGGGACACTGAAGCTTTCTTT.